This TCR beta chain emerged from a study of blood T cell repertoires in COVID-19. Across the whole study: Samples of COVID-19 (acute and convalescent) were obtained from the United States, Italy and Spain. PBMCs, B-cell-depleted T cells, or T cells were the source of the cDNA or gDNA that made up the material.

Method: immunoSEQ multiplex PCR; TCRdb's copy keeps in-frame clones and lacks some. The table has 75,000 to 80,000 clones, roughly 84% seen once; the top ten hold roughly 11%. Germline-derived CDR1 and CDR2 are SGHRS and YFSETQ. The CDR3 extends over 15 amino acids. Trimming took 0 bases from V and 0 from J, leaving 9 bases between them. The chain joins TRBV5-1 to TRBJ1-2, with D possibly matching TRBD1 (5 bases). This receptor was taken from a man aged 60 to 75 with COVID-19, enrolled during active disease. Sequencing was carried out using peripheral blood. DNA of the CDR3: TGCGCCAGCAGCTTGGGGGGCGTCGCTAACTATGGCTACACCTTC. Residues: CASSLGGVANYGYTF.